Listed below are T cell receptor beta chains from one sample, sequenced in a study of T cells in Graves' hyperthyroidism and ophthalmopathy. TCRdb independently ran MiXCR on the multiplex PCR reads; one entry per CDR3 protein. The data show around 400,000 distinct CDR3 sequences, approximately 25% seen once. The sequencing input was blood. The receptors derive from a man aged 50 to 60 with Graves' hyperthyroidism. Both conserved end residues are part of each CDR3. D genes are given only for firm matches. Size tells how often a clone was seen (once, few, many) or the class of an expanded clone, and some rows leave it out.

size: many; J: TRBJ2-5; D: NA; V: TRBV7-9; CDR3: CASRSIITGETQYF; DNA: TGTGCCAGCCGGTCGATTATAACAGGAGAGACCCAGTACTTC
size: few; J: TRBJ2-1; D: NA; V: TRBV18; CDR3: CASSPPYYNNEQFF; DNA: TGTGCCAGCTCACCACCGTACTATAACAATGAGCAGTTCTTC
size: NA; J: TRBJ2-7; D: TRBD2; V: TRBV28; CDR3: CASSWVAGISSYEQYF; DNA: TGTGCCAGCAGTTGGGTAGCGGGAATAAGCTCCTACGAGCAGTACTTC
size: many; J: TRBJ2-1; D: TRBD2; V: TRBV6-1; CDR3: CASSEFGLAENEQFF; DNA: TGTGCCAGCAGCGAATTTGGACTAGCGGAGAATGAGCAGTTCTTC
size: many; J: TRBJ1-4; D: NA; V: TRBV11-3; CDR3: CASSLSATNEKLFF; DNA: TGTGCCAGCAGCTTATCCGCAACTAATGAAAAACTGTTTTTT
size: many; J: TRBJ2-7; D: TRBD2; V: TRBV7-2; CDR3: CASTRGVGSSYEQYF; DNA: TGTGCCAGCACTCGGGGGGTGGGGAGCTCCTACGAGCAGTACTTC
size: NA; J: TRBJ1-2; D: TRBD1; V: TRBV25-1; CDR3: CASRSGGDGYTF; DNA: TGTGCCAGCAGATCAGGGGGCGACGGCTACACCTTC
size: NA; J: TRBJ2-7; D: NA; V: TRBV11-2; CDR3: CASSLVGFGEQYF; DNA: TGTGCCAGCAGCTTGGTCGGTTTTGGCGAGCAGTACTTC
size: NA; J: TRBJ1-1; D: NA; V: TRBV3-1; CDR3: CAGSPLGGNTEAFF; DNA: TGTGCCGGCAGCCCTTTAGGGGGAAACACTGAAGCTTTCTTT
size: once; J: TRBJ2-1; D: NA; V: TRBV20-1; CDR3: CSASKAQRGSHEQFF; DNA: TGCAGTGCCTCTAAGGCCCAGCGAGGGAGCCATGAGCAGTTCTTC
size: NA; J: TRBJ1-2; D: TRBD1; V: TRBV6-1; CDR3: CASSPGGHNYGYTF; DNA: TGTGCCAGCAGTCCAGGGGGGCATAACTATGGCTACACCTTC
size: few; J: TRBJ2-5; D: TRBD2; V: TRBV6-1; CDR3: CASTSPGREETQYF; DNA: TGTGCCAGCACCTCCCCAGGGAGGGAAGAGACCCAGTACTTC
size: once; J: TRBJ1-6; D: NA; V: TRBV6-1; CDR3: CASSEVPQNNSPLHF; DNA: TGTGCCAGCAGTGAAGTTCCACAGAACAATTCACCCCTCCACTTT
size: NA; J: TRBJ1-2; D: NA; V: TRBV28; CDR3: CASSPPTSGYTF; DNA: TGTGCCAGCAGCCCTCCGACAAGTGGCTACACCTTC
size: many; J: TRBJ2-1; D: NA; V: TRBV2; CDR3: CASRRDANNEQFF; DNA: TGTGCCAGCCGGCGAGACGCTAACAATGAGCAGTTCTTC
size: NA; J: TRBJ2-3; D: TRBD2; V: TRBV7-8; CDR3: CASSFTGGPQYF; DNA: TGTGCCAGCAGCTTTACGGGAGGGCCGCAGTATTTT
size: NA; J: TRBJ1-1; D: TRBD1; V: TRBV2; CDR3: CASRDRGYGTEAFF; DNA: TGTGCCAGCAGGGACAGGGGGTACGGCACTGAAGCTTTCTTT
size: many; J: TRBJ2-5; D: TRBD1; V: TRBV7-3; CDR3: CASSPRTGGIETQYF; DNA: TGTGCCAGCAGCCCCAGGACAGGGGGCATAGAGACCCAGTACTTC
size: many; J: TRBJ2-7; D: TRBD1; V: TRBV28; CDR3: CASSPWGQGAPYEQYF; DNA: TGTGCCAGCAGTCCCTGGGGACAGGGGGCGCCCTACGAGCAGTACTTC
size: few; J: TRBJ2-7; D: NA; V: TRBV7-6; CDR3: CASSLNVAYEQYF; DNA: TGTGCCAGCAGCTTGAACGTAGCCTACGAGCAGTACTTC
size: NA; J: TRBJ1-5; D: NA; V: TRBV5-6; CDR3: CASSSRGSSGQPQHF; DNA: TGTGCCAGCAGCTCGCGAGGGTCGTCGGGGCAGCCCCAGCATTTT
size: few; J: TRBJ1-1; D: TRBD1; V: TRBV7-8; CDR3: CASSSQGGEAFF; DNA: TGTGCCAGCAGCTCCCAGGGGGGTGAAGCTTTCTTT
size: NA; J: TRBJ1-4; D: TRBD1; V: TRBV7-9; CDR3: CASSLAGQNEKLFF; DNA: TGTGCCAGCAGCTTAGCGGGACAGAATGAAAAACTGTTTTTT
size: few; J: TRBJ1-5; D: TRBD1; V: TRBV6-1; CDR3: CASRAGGASNQPQHF; DNA: TGTGCCAGCAGGGCAGGGGGGGCGAGCAATCAGCCCCAGCATTTT
size: few; J: TRBJ1-5; D: TRBD1; V: TRBV10-3; CDR3: CAISESTGAGQPQHF; DNA: TGTGCCATCAGTGAGTCGACAGGGGCAGGTCAGCCCCAGCATTTT
size: NA; J: TRBJ1-1; D: NA; V: TRBV2; CDR3: CASTERGNTEAFF; DNA: TGTGCCAGCACTGAACGGGGAAACACTGAAGCTTTCTTT
size: NA; J: TRBJ1-6; D: NA; V: TRBV6-1; CDR3: CASSEIGFGSPLHF; DNA: TGTGCCAGCAGTGAAATAGGGTTCGGTTCACCCCTCCACTTT
size: many; J: TRBJ2-3; D: NA; V: TRBV2; CDR3: CASTLRGLISDTQYF; DNA: TGTGCCAGCACCCTAAGGGGACTTATTTCAGATACGCAGTATTTT
size: NA; J: TRBJ2-7; D: NA; V: TRBV12-3/TRBV12-4; CDR3: CASSLGMTAEQYF; DNA: TGTGCCAGCAGTTTAGGGATGACGGCCGAGCAGTACTTC
size: many; J: TRBJ2-7; D: TRBD1; V: TRBV20-1; CDR3: CSAHTGGSYYEQYF; DNA: TGCAGTGCTCATACAGGGGGCTCCTACTACGAGCAGTACTTC
size: NA; J: TRBJ1-6; D: NA; V: TRBV6-1; CDR3: CASSEAQGSGSPLHF; DNA: TGTGCCAGCAGTGAAGCGCAGGGGTCAGGTTCACCCCTCCACTTT
size: many; J: TRBJ2-5; D: TRBD1; V: TRBV6-1; CDR3: CASSESRGRQETQYF; DNA: TGTGCCAGCAGTGAAAGCAGGGGGCGGCAAGAGACCCAGTACTTC
size: few; J: TRBJ1-4; D: NA; V: TRBV10-3; CDR3: CAISESGEKLFF; DNA: TGTGCCATCAGTGAGTCTGGTGAAAAACTGTTTTTT
size: NA; J: TRBJ1-1; D: TRBD1; V: TRBV20-1; CDR3: CSARDWGDRAFF; DNA: TGCAGTGCTAGAGATTGGGGGGACAGAGCTTTCTTT
size: once; J: TRBJ2-1; D: TRBD2; V: TRBV11-2; CDR3: CASNLGTSGYNEQFF; DNA: TGTGCCAGCAACCTCGGGACTAGCGGGTACAATGAGCAGTTCTTC
size: few; J: TRBJ2-7; D: NA; V: TRBV27; CDR3: CASSLQGPPYEQYF; DNA: TGTGCCAGCAGCCTTCAGGGGCCCCCCTACGAGCAGTACTTC
size: many; J: TRBJ2-1; D: TRBD2; V: TRBV11-2; CDR3: CASSSRLAGRGNEQFF; DNA: TGTGCCAGCAGCTCCCGACTAGCGGGAAGGGGCAATGAGCAGTTCTTC
size: few; J: TRBJ2-7; D: NA; V: TRBV2; CDR3: CASSEIGSAYEQYF; DNA: TGTGCCAGCAGTGAGATTGGATCGGCCTACGAGCAGTACTTC
size: few; J: TRBJ1-1; D: NA; V: TRBV20-1; CDR3: CSVLQGEAEAFF; DNA: TGCAGTGTGTTACAGGGCGAGGCTGAAGCTTTCTTT
size: few; J: TRBJ2-5; D: NA; V: TRBV3-1; CDR3: CASSQDTGAQETQYF; DNA: TGTGCCAGCAGCCAAGACACGGGGGCTCAAGAGACCCAGTACTTC
size: many; J: TRBJ2-1; D: NA; V: TRBV6-1; CDR3: CASSRTGSEQFF; DNA: TGTGCCAGCAGTAGAACGGGAAGTGAGCAGTTCTTC
size: NA; J: TRBJ2-7; D: TRBD2; V: TRBV7-8; CDR3: CASSYSGLASYEQYF; DNA: TGTGCCAGCAGCTATTCCGGACTAGCCTCCTACGAGCAGTACTTC